The sequence of this T cell receptor beta chain was determined in a study of tumor-infiltrating lymphocytes in primary liver carcinoma. For the study at large: Staging placed the tumors at T1-T3 N0M0, and they measured about 4 to 11 cm across.

General observations from the study: A small share of top clones, only about 7-25%, was found in all five tumor regions.

From 450 to 550 ng total RNA, TCR beta cDNA was generated with a primer in the constant region. Investigators got TCR beta libraries out of three nested multiplex PCR rounds, done with slightly modified ARM-PCR. Forward primers for TRBV1-TRBV30 and a C-beta reverse primer served the first two PCR rounds, at 10 cycles each. From the multiplex PCR reads, TCRdb called clonotypes with MiXCR, one entry per CDR3 protein. The sample shows roughly 100,000 distinct CDR3 sequences, around 63% of them seen only once. Co-extracting RNA and DNA was done with roughly 18-32 mg of unsorted bulk tissue as input. The CDR3 has 14 residues. CDR1 is SGHKS, CDR2 YYEKEE, per germline (reference sequence). Regarding this clonotype: Antigen: not known. Germline and junction disagree at one end, which may indicate a read error.

The rearrangement uses TRBV5-5 and TRBJ2-6, with a possible D match to TRBD1 (5 bases). Material: liver tumor tissue from sampling region 5. Stated subset: tumor region T5, tumor centre. The receptor was derived from a woman aged 55-75 years with primary liver carcinoma and hepatitis B virus infection. Here the CDR3 DNA reads TGTGCAAGCAGCTTCAGGGTTGGGGACAACGTCCTGACTTTC. Translation: CASSFRVGDNVLTF. The variable domain in full, completed from reference TRBV5-5 and TRBJ2-6, reads DAGVTQSPTHLIKTRGQQVTLRCSPISGHKSVSWYQQVLGQGPQFIFQYYEKEERGRGNFPDRFSARQFPNYSSELNVNALLLGDSALYLCASSFRVGDNVLTFGAGSRLTVL.